Listed below are T cell receptor beta chains from one sample, sequenced in a study of metastatic and nonmetastatic thyroid tumors. TCRdb re-called the PCR reads through MiXCR. This sample yields 18,000 or so clones, of which 29% are seen a single time; about 12% belongs to the top ten. Material: tumor tissue. These receptor sequences come from a female donor with papillary thyroid cancer or a benign thyroid nodule (not recorded which). Some clones in this sample may be carry-over from other donors' samples. Both conserved end residues are part of each CDR3. The order of the fields is V gene, J gene, D gene, clone size, CDR3 protein, CDR3 DNA. The D gene is left open where the match is weak. Rows give clone size only sometimes, using once, few, many, or a class for an expanded clone.

TRBV3-1	TRBJ2-2	-	-	CASSQDLPLTGELFF	TGTGCCAGCAGCCAAGATCTGCCCCTGACCGGGGAGCTGTTTTTT
TRBV24-1	TRBJ2-1	-	-	CATSDGNEQFF	TGTGCCACCAGTGATGGCAATGAGCAGTTCTTC
TRBV7-9	TRBJ2-5	TRBD1	once	CASRFLQGQGAEETQYF	TGTGCCAGCCGATTTCTACAGGGACAGGGGGCTGAGGAGACCCAGTACTTC
TRBV14	TRBJ2-7	-	many	CASSHTRGGWGSYEQYF	TGTGCCAGCAGCCACACGAGGGGGGGCTGGGGGTCCTACGAGCAGTACTTC
TRBV28	TRBJ2-1	TRBD2	few	CASKGLAGMGEQFF	TGTGCCAGCAAGGGACTAGCGGGAATGGGGGAGCAGTTCTTC
TRBV5-1	TRBJ2-7	-	-	CASSLPIGQSSYEQYF	TGCGCCAGCAGCTTGCCGATCGGACAGTCCTCCTACGAGCAGTACTTC
TRBV7-8	TRBJ2-7	TRBD1	-	CASRPGQARYEQYF	TGTGCCAGCAGACCCGGACAGGCTAGGTACGAGCAGTACTTC
TRBV20-1	TRBJ2-5	-	-	CSASFLLVVVGTQYF	TGCAGTGCTAGCTTCCTACTAGTCGTAGTTGGTACCCAGTACTTC
TRBV28	TRBJ1-2	-	-	CASDGLNYGYTF	TGTGCCAGCGACGGGCTTAACTATGGCTACACCTTC
TRBV5-1	TRBJ2-7	TRBD2	once	CASSPTSGHLSYEQYF	TGCGCCAGCAGCCCAACTAGCGGTCACCTCTCCTACGAGCAGTACTTC
TRBV5-1	TRBJ2-1	-	-	CASSLPSRQDWDVGNEQFF	TGCGCCAGCAGCTTGCCTTCCAGACAGGACTGGGATGTGGGCAATGAGCAGTTCTTC